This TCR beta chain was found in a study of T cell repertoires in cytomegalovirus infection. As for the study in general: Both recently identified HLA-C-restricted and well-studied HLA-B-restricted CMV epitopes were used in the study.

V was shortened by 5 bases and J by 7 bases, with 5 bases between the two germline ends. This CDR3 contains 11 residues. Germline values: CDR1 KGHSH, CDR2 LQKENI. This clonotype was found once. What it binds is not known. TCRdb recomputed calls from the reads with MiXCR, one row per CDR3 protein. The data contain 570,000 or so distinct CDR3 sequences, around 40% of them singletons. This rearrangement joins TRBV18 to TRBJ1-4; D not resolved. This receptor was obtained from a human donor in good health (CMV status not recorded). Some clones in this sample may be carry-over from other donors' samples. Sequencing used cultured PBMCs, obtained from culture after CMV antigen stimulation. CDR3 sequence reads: CASSTTEKLFF. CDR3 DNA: TGTGCCAGCTCAACAACTGAAAAACTGTTTTTT.